One sample yielded the 8 T cell receptor beta chains listed below, sequenced in a study of cytomegalovirus exposure and HLA in healthy donors. The PCR ran on 60 Vbeta and 13 Jbeta primers. Only in-frame clones appear in the TCRdb table, and some are missing; sequencing was by immunoSEQ multiplex PCR. The sample has about 200,000 clones; approximately 80% are singletons. Sequencing was done on a sample of PBMCs. Receptor source: a girl between 10 and 17 years old in good health and CMV-seronegative.

V and J are TRBV7-9 and TRBJ1-6, with no clear D. The germline gives CDR1 SEHNR, CDR2 FQNEAQ (reference sequence). The CDR3 is 14 residues long. V was pared by 1 base and J by 12 bases, with 13 bases between. The CDR3 DNA is TGTGCCAGCAGCTTAGGAACTACCTTTGGACCCCTCCACTTT. Protein: CASSLGTTFGPLHF.

The chain carries TRBV28 and TRBJ2-3; 8 nucleotides line up with TRBD2. The V and J ends lost 1 base and 6 bases, in that order; junction bases with no gene match: 6. Looked up from germline, CDR1 is MDHEN and CDR2 is SYDVKM. The CDR3 sequence is 15 residues long. The CDR3 loop is CASSLSWAGGDTQYF. The CDR3 DNA sequence: TGTGCCAGCAGTTTATCTTGGGCGGGAGGCGATACGCAGTATTTT. The variable domain in full, with the rest retrieved from reference TRBV28 and TRBJ2-3, is DVKVTQSSRYLVKRTGEKVFLECVQDMDHENMFWYRQDPGLGLRLIYFSYDVKMKEKGDIPEGYSVSREKKERFSLILESASTNQTSMYLCASSLSWAGGDTQYFGPGTRLTVL.

The genes are TRBV2 and TRBJ2-6, with a tentative D call TRBD1 (5 bases). The CDR3 is made up of 15 amino acids. V was pared by 6 bases and J by 0 bases, with 9 bases between. Germline V lookup: CDR1 SNHLY, CDR2 FYNNEI. The CDR3 reads CASRSGYSGANVLTF. The CDR3 DNA reads TGTGCCAGCAGGTCAGGGTACTCTGGGGCCAACGTCCTGACTTTC. Full variable domain (outside the CDR3, taken from reference TRBV2 and TRBJ2-6): EPEVTQTPSHQVTQMGQEVILRCVPISNHLYFYWYRQILGQKVEFLVSFYNNEISEKSEIFDDQFSVERPDGSNFTLKIRSTKLEDSAMYFCASRSGYSGANVLTFGAGSRLTVL.

The chain uses TRBV28 and TRBJ1-4, with TRBD1 matching 9 bases. Unmatched junction bases numbered 5, after V lost 1 base and J lost 8 bases. Germline values: CDR1 MDHEN, CDR2 SYDVKM. The CDR3 contains 15 residues. The CDR3 sequence: CASSLFLGQGEKLFF. CDR3 nucleotide sequence: TGTGCCAGCAGTTTATTTCTCGGACAGGGGGAAAAACTGTTTTTT.

The V call is TRBV7-8, the J call TRBJ2-5, with no clear D. V lost 4 bases and J 1 base, leaving 10 bases between the germline ends. This CDR3 spans 14 amino acids. The V gene's germline CDR1 is SGHVS and CDR2 FQNEAQ. CDR3 DNA sequence: TGTGCCAGCAGCTCGTACAGTTTCCAAGAGACCCAGTACTTC. Its translation: CASSSYSFQETQYF.

The chain combines TRBV5-1 with TRBJ1-1; 8 bases agree with TRBD1. Per germline, CDR1 SGHRS and CDR2 YFSETQ. The CDR3 loop spans 18 amino acids. J was trimmed by 3 bases and V by 0 bases; bases with no gene match: 13. The CDR3 spells CASSLARTGGSMDTEAFF. CDR3 coding DNA: TGCGCCAGCAGCTTGGCCAGAACAGGGGGGAGTATGGACACTGAAGCTTTCTTT.

This clone has only a few counts. The same CDR3 is also encoded by other DNA sequences in this sample. Here the CDR3 reads CASSVGQSNQPQHF. The CDR3 DNA is TGTGCCAGCAGCGTAGGACAGAGCAATCAGCCCCAGCATTTT. V usage is TRBV9 and J usage is TRBJ1-5; a weak D match, TRBD1 (5 bases). The CDR3 spans 14 residues. Trimming removed 0 bases from V and 1 base from J, with 5 bases in between. Germline assignment: CDR1 SGDLS and CDR2 YYNGEE.

In this sample, this clone turned up once. V and J are TRBV19 and TRBJ1-2, with a possible D match to TRBD1 (6 bases). Germline CDR1 reads LNHDA; CDR2 reads SQIVND (reference sequence). The V end was cut by 3 bases, the J end by 6 bases, with 17 bases between. This CDR3 comprises 15 residues. CDR3 nucleotide sequence: TGTGCCAGTAGTATTAACGCAAGGGGGATGAATGGCTACACCTTC. Its translation is CASSINARGMNGYTF.